The 25 T cell receptor beta chains below come from one sample, sequenced in a study of PD-L1 blockade in urothelial cancer. Time point defined: peripheral blood 6 weeks after treatment start. The assay was immunoSEQ multiplex PCR, and TCRdb's table has in-frame clones only and misses some. The profile shows about 130,000 clones, more than 75% of them singletons. The sample here was PBMCs, taken around atezolizumab (anti-PD-L1) treatment. The receptors originated from a man in his fifties with urothelial cancer.

The chain combines TRBV6-1 with TRBJ2-7, with 10 bases that match TRBD2. Trimming at V came to 6 bases and at J to 3 bases, leaving 8 bases not matched to a gene. This CDR3 spans 15 amino acids. Per the germline V gene, CDR1 is MNHNS and CDR2 is SASEGT. This CDR3 is CASRVAGGHVYEQYF. The CDR3 coding sequence is TGTGCCAGCAGAGTAGCGGGAGGCCATGTCTACGAGCAGTACTTC.

V and J are TRBV10-2 and TRBJ1-1; maybe TRBD1 (6 bases). V was cut by 5 bases and J by 6 bases, with 13 bases left in between. Germline assignment: CDR1 WSHSY and CDR2 SAAADI. The CDR3 loop spans 13 amino acids. The DNA for the CDR3 is TGCGCCAGCAGTCGAACAGGGTTCGCTGAAGCTTTCTTT. Translation: CASSRTGFAEAFF.

The rearrangement links TRBV2 to TRBJ2-1; the match to TRBD1 covers 8 bases. The germline V gene has CDR1 SNHLY and CDR2 FYNNEI. CDR3 length: 16 amino acids. The trim removed 7 bases at V and 6 bases at J, leaving 14 bases unmatched. The CDR3: CASNRRDRGGCNEQFF. The CDR3 DNA reads TGTGCCAGCAACAGGAGAGACAGGGGAGGTTGCAATGAGCAGTTCTTC.

The chain has TRBV28 and TRBJ1-1; the match to TRBD1 covers 9 bases. The length of the CDR3 is 13 residues. Per the germline V gene, CDR1 is MDHEN and CDR2 is SYDVKM. With V trimmed by 5 bases and J by 8 bases, 6 bases remained unmatched. The CDR3 nucleotides read TGTGCCAGCAGTAGGACAGGGGCCTCGGAAGCTTTCTTT. This gives the protein CASSRTGASEAFF.

This chain uses TRBV6-1 with TRBJ2-1, with 9 nucleotides matching TRBD1. Trimming removed 0 bases from V and 5 bases from J; junction bases left unmatched: 5. Germline CDR1 reads MNHNS; CDR2 reads SASEGT. The length of the CDR3 is 16 residues. This CDR3 reads CASSEARDRAHNEQFF. The CDR3 region has the DNA TGTGCCAGCAGTGAAGCCAGGGACAGGGCCCACAATGAGCAGTTCTTC.

V and J are TRBV28 and TRBJ2-7; 15 bases line up with TRBD2. Germline values: CDR1 MDHEN, CDR2 SYDVKM. There are 17 residues in the CDR3. Losses at the gene ends were 5 bases for V and 2 bases for J; bases not matched to a gene: 7. Here the CDR3 reads CASSTGTSGRKTYEQYF. The CDR3 DNA sequence: TGTGCCAGCAGTACCGGGACTAGCGGGAGGAAAACCTACGAGCAGTACTTC.

The chain couples TRBV6-6 to TRBJ1-3, with D perhaps matching TRBD1 (5 bases). Germline V gene sequence: CDR1 MNHNY, CDR2 SVGAGI (reference sequence). The CDR3 is made up of 15 amino acids. V was shortened by 7 bases and J by 4 bases, with 17 bases between the two germline ends. The CDR3 bases are TGTGCCAGCACCCGGGACTGGAACAGGGGAAACACCATATATTTT. It encodes CASTRDWNRGNTIYF.

Remarks on this clone: In the same sample, other DNA sequences code for this CDR3. The V gene is TRBV5-1, the J gene TRBJ2-7, with TRBD2 as a possible D gene (5 bases). This CDR3 region has 11 residues. The germline V gene has CDR1 SGHRS and CDR2 YFSETQ. The V and J ends lost 5 bases and 7 bases respectively, with 10 bases between them. In DNA, the CDR3 is TGCGCCAGCAGTTCCGAGCGGGAGCAGTACTTC. Translation gives CASSSEREQYF.

The chain is built from TRBV7-8 and TRBJ1-2; D ambiguous. V lost 0 bases to trimming and J lost 8 bases, with 13 bases between them. CDR3 length: 14 amino acids. Germline loops: CDR1 SGHVS, CDR2 FQNEAQ. The CDR3 sequence is CASSLAGRRSGYTF. Written as DNA, the CDR3 is TGTGCCAGCAGCTTAGCAGGGAGGAGGAGCGGCTACACCTTC.

CDR3 bases: TGCGCCAGCCGGGGGGAAAACTATGGCTACACCTTC. Translation: CASRGENYGYTF. This chain links TRBV10-2 with TRBJ1-2, with TRBD1 as a possible D gene (5 bases). V lost 8 bases to trimming and J lost 2 bases, with 9 bases between them. In germline, CDR1 is WSHSY, CDR2 SAAADI. This CDR3 region has 12 residues.

The chain joins TRBV4-1 to TRBJ2-1, with 9 positions matching TRBD2. This CDR3 has 17 residues. V was pared by 0 bases and J by 3 bases, with 6 bases of the junction left unmatched. Germline V gene sequence: CDR1 MGHRA, CDR2 YSYEKL. The CDR3 region is CASSQEARGGLYNEQFF. Here the CDR3 DNA reads TGCGCCAGCAGCCAAGAAGCGCGGGGGGGGCTCTACAATGAGCAGTTCTTC.

The chain combines TRBV28 with TRBJ1-4; no firm D call. The CDR3 is made up of 16 amino acids. The ends were cut back, 5 bases at V and 8 bases at J, with 21 bases in the middle. The germline V gene has CDR1 MDHEN and CDR2 SYDVKM. The CDR3 reads CASSLPPGILGEKLFF. CDR3 nucleotide sequence: TGTGCCAGCAGTCTACCCCCCGGGATACTGGGGGAAAAACTGTTTTTT.

This chain links TRBV19 with TRBJ2-5, with 11 bases that match TRBD1. The V segment lost 7 bases and the J segment 5 bases; nucleotides outside the gene matches: 18. The CDR3 contains 18 residues. CDR1 and CDR2 (germline): LNHDA, SQIVND (reference sequence). Written as DNA, the CDR3 is TGTGCCAGTAAATCCTCCGGGACAGGGGGTGGGGAGTGGGAGACCCAGTACTTC. It specifies CASKSSGTGGGEWETQYF.

The rearrangement uses TRBV30 and TRBJ1-1; D gene uncertain. The CDR3 runs 13 residues. Per germline, CDR1 GTSNPN and CDR2 SVGIG (reference sequence). The ends were cut back, 2 bases at V and 0 bases at J, with 7 bases in the middle. The CDR3 nucleotides read TGTGCCTGGAGTCTAGATATGAACACTGAAGCTTTCTTT. Its protein product is CAWSLDMNTEAFF.

CDR3 sequence reads: CASSSYRGTDTQYF. The CDR3 nucleotides are TGTGCCAGCAGCTCATATCGGGGCACAGATACGCAGTATTTT. The genes are TRBV11-2 and TRBJ2-3; D ambiguous. The CDR3 extends over 14 amino acids. V lost 4 bases, J lost 1 base, and 9 bases lay in between. The germline V gene has CDR1 SGHAT and CDR2 FQNNGV.

This clone was observed once. The chain links TRBV4-1 to TRBJ2-3; TRBD2 agrees at 10 bases. The CDR3 sequence is 20 residues long. Trimming took 0 bases from V and 1 from J; bases not matched to a gene: 13. Germline-derived CDR1 and CDR2 are MGHRA and YSYEKL. The CDR3 coding sequence is TGCGCCAGCAGCCAAGATAGGCTAGCGGGAGTTAGGGATGGCACAGATACGCAGTATTTT. Its protein product is CASSQDRLAGVRDGTDTQYF.

The V and J genes are TRBV10-3 and TRBJ2-2; TRBD1 matches at 9 bases. CDR3 length: 15 amino acids. After removal of 9 bases from V and 1 base from J, the junction contained 6 bases not matched to a gene. Germline CDR1 is ENHRY and CDR2 is SYGVKD. This chain's CDR3 is CAMSPGQGNTGELFF. As DNA, the CDR3 is TGTGCCATGAGTCCGGGACAGGGGAACACCGGGGAGCTGTTTTTT.

This sequence joins TRBV6-5 and TRBJ2-3; 8 bases match TRBD1. V lost 6 bases and J lost 3; bases outside the gene matches: 8. This CDR3 region has 15 residues. Germline CDR1 is MNHEY and CDR2 is SVGAGI. CDR3 protein: CASRARDRQTDTQYF. The CDR3 region has the DNA TGTGCCAGCAGGGCCCGGGACAGGCAAACAGATACGCAGTATTTT.

The rearrangement links TRBV28 to TRBJ2-1; 7 bases map to TRBD1. Germline V lookup: CDR1 MDHEN, CDR2 SYDVKM. Trimming took 6 bases from V and 3 from J; bases not matched to a gene: 8. The CDR3 covers 15 residues. CDR3 nucleotides: TGTGCCAGCAGCCTAGGGGGCGTCGACTACAATGAGCAGTTCTTC. Residues: CASSLGGVDYNEQFF.

About this clone itself: At one of its ends the junction is not consistent with the germline gene, which may arise from a read error. In DNA form, the CDR3 reads TGTGCCAGCAAACCAATAGCCTTTTACTCCTTTAATTCACCCCTCCACTTT. Translation: CASKPIAFYSFNSPLHF. The chain employs TRBV28 and TRBJ1-6; D call uncertain. CDR1 is MDHEN and CDR2 is SYDVKM in the germline V gene. This CDR3 has 17 amino acids.

The chain recombines TRBV5-1 with TRBJ2-1, with TRBD1 matching 10 bases. The V segment lost 4 bases and the J segment 4 bases; nucleotides outside the gene matches: 5. This CDR3 is built from 15 residues. CDR1 is SGHRS, CDR2 YFSETQ, per germline. CDR3 in amino acids: CASSLRQGAYNEQFF. The CDR3 region has the DNA TGCGCCAGCAGCCTCCGACAGGGGGCTTACAATGAGCAGTTCTTC.

The chain recombines TRBV7-2 with TRBJ2-3, with D possibly matching TRBD2 (6 bases). V shed 1 base and J shed 3 bases, with 14 bases lying between them. The germline gives CDR1 SGHTA, CDR2 FQGNSA. The CDR3 covers 16 residues. In DNA form, the CDR3 reads TGTGCCAGCAGCTTAGGCGGTGTGGGGGGAACAGATACGCAGTATTTT. Its translation: CASSLGGVGGTDTQYF. Full variable domain (rest looked up from reference TRBV7-2 and TRBJ2-3): GAGVSQSPSNKVTEKGKDVELRCDPISGHTALYWYRQSLGQGLEFLIYFQGNSAPDKSGLPSDRFSAERTGGSVSTLTIQRTQQEDSAVYLCASSLGGVGGTDTQYFGPGTRLTVL.

The rearrangement uses TRBV27 and TRBJ1-2; a possible D gene is TRBD1 (5 bases). Germline CDR1 and CDR2: MNHEY and SMNVEV (reference sequence). The CDR3 contains 14 residues. Trimming stripped 9 bases from V and 7 bases from J, with 21 bases between. CDR3 amino acids: CASGTGRRDGGYTF. For the CDR3, the DNA is TGTGCCAGTGGGACCGGTAGGCGGGATGGTGGCTACACCTTC.

This clone was detected once. V is TRBV30 and J is TRBJ1-5; weak D call: TRBD1 (6 bases). The V gene lost 2 bases and the J gene lost 4 bases, with 9 bases spanning the gap. Germline assignment: CDR1 GTSNPN and CDR2 SVGIG (reference sequence). The CDR3 length is 13 residues. CDR3 sequence (DNA): TGTGCCTGGAGTAAGCAGGGGAATCAGCCCCAGCATTTT. Its translation: CAWSKQGNQPQHF.

This clone occurred a few times. The V call is TRBV5-6, the J call TRBJ1-1, with 7 bases identical to TRBD1. The CDR3 sequence is 15 residues long. Losses at the gene ends were 4 bases for V and 5 bases for J; bases not matched to a gene: 11. CDR1 and CDR2 (germline): SGHDT, YYEEEE. CDR3 sequence: CASSAKNRGFTEAFF. The CDR3 coding sequence is TGTGCCAGCAGCGCTAAGAACAGGGGTTTTACTGAAGCTTTCTTT.